Shown below are 3 T cell receptor beta chains from a single sample sequenced in a study of blood T cell repertoires in COVID-19. Produced via immunoSEQ multiplex PCR; TCRdb's table is partial and in-frame only. The table has roughly 320,000 clones, 80% to 90% seen once. The material sequenced was PBMCs or T cells enriched from blood (not recorded which). The source is a man in his thirties or forties who had recovered from COVID-19.

The chain carries TRBV5-4 and TRBJ1-5; 8 positions agree with TRBD1. The V segment lost 2 bases and the J segment 1 base; nucleotides outside the gene matches: 2. The length of the CDR3 is 15 residues. CDR1 SGHNT and CDR2 YYREEE come from the germline V gene (reference sequence). The CDR3 sequence is CASSLDRGSNQPQHF. CDR3 in DNA: TGTGCCAGCAGCTTAGACAGGGGCAGCAATCAGCCCCAGCATTTT.

This chain uses TRBV29-1 with TRBJ2-3, with TRBD2 as a possible D gene (6 bases). V lost 4 bases and J 2 bases, leaving 13 bases between the germline ends. Germline V gene lookup returns CDR1 SQVTM and CDR2 ANQGSEA. The length of the CDR3 is 14 residues. Here the CDR3 DNA reads TGCAGCGTTGTGGGCGGGACGAACACAGATACGCAGTATTTT. The encoded protein is CSVVGGTNTDTQYF.

V is TRBV12-3 or TRBV12-4 and J is TRBJ1-2; TRBD1 matches at 7 bases. The ends lost 8 bases at V and 5 bases at J; junction bases unmatched: 5. CDR3 size: 12 residues. This chain's CDR3 is CASGGGKYGYTF. CDR3 coding DNA: TGTGCCAGCGGAGGGGGCAAGTATGGCTACACCTTC.